This T cell receptor beta chain was recovered during a study of T cell responses to AZD1222 COVID-19 vaccine. Study-level findings and limits: Only five or six individuals given AZD1222 were seropositive at baseline. Without day 14 samples, only post-peak T cell repertoires were studied.

Data came from immunoSEQ multiplex PCR; TCRdb stores just in-frame clones and leaves some out. The table lists around 150,000 clones, under 95% of them singletons. Germline lookup yields CDR1 SGDLS and CDR2 YYNGEE. The CDR3 is 13 residues long. Remarks on this clone: The antigen is unknown. Its ends do not fully match the called genes, so a read error is possible.

Sample: peripheral blood, taken on day 0 of AZD1222 vaccination. The chain recombines TRBV9 with TRBJ2-6; 8 nucleotides match TRBD1. The sequence was obtained from an adult in good health. CDR3 sequence: CASSVDRQGKLAF. The CDR3 coding sequence is TGTGCCAGCAGCGTAGATCGACAGGGGAAGTTGGCTTTC. Full variable domain (outside the CDR3, taken from reference TRBV9 and TRBJ2-6): DSGVTQTPKHLITATGQRVTLRCSPRSGDLSVYWYQQSLDQGLQFLIQYYNGEERAKGNILERFSAQQFPDLHSELNLSSLELGDSALYFCASSVDRQGKLAFGAGSRLTVL.